This TCR beta chain was found in a study of shared clonotypes between healthy human individuals. Some clones are missing from TCRdb's copy, which holds only in-frame ones; the method was immunoSEQ multiplex PCR. The repertoire holds approximately 2.4 million clones, more than 90% seen once, with approximately 0.13% in the top ten. This CDR3 spans 15 amino acids. Trimming stripped 4 bases from V and 1 base from J, with 14 bases between. CDR1 and CDR2 from the germline V gene are SGDLS and YYNGEE. Sequencing was performed on naive CD4+ T cells sorted from blood. Subset indicated: CD45RA+ positively selected. The source of this sequence is a man aged 18-30 years in good health. V and J are TRBV9 and TRBJ1-1; D remains ambiguous. The CDR3 is CASSPHDVGNTEAFF. CDR3 bases: TGTGCCAGCAGCCCCCACGACGTGGGGAACACTGAAGCTTTCTTT. The full variable domain, its missing parts supplied by reference TRBV9 and TRBJ1-1, is DSGVTQTPKHLITATGQRVTLRCSPRSGDLSVYWYQQSLDQGLQFLIQYYNGEERAKGNILERFSAQQFPDLHSELNLSSLELGDSALYFCASSPHDVGNTEAFFGQGTRLTVV.